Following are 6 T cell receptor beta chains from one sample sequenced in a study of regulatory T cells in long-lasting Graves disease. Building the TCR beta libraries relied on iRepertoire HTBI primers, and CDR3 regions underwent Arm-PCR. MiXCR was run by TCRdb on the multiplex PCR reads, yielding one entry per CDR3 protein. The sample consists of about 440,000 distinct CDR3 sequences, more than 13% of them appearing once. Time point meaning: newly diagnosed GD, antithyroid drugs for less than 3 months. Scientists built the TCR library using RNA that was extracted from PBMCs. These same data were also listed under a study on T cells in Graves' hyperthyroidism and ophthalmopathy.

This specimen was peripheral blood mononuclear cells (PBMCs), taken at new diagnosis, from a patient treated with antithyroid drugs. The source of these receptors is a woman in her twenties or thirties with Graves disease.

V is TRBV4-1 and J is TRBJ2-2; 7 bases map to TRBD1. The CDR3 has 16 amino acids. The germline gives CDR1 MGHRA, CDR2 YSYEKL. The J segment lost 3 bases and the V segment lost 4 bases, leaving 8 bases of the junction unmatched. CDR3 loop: CASSLAGTADTGELFF. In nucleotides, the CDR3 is TGCGCCAGCAGCCTTGCCGGGACAGCCGACACCGGGGAGCTGTTTTTT.

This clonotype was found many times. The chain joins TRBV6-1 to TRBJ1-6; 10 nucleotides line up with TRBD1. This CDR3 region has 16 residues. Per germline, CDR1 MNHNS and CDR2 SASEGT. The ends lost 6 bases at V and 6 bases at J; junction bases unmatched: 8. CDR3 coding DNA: TGTGCCAGCAGCACCGACAGGGGGCGGATTAATTCACCCCTCCACTTT. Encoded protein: CASSTDRGRINSPLHF.

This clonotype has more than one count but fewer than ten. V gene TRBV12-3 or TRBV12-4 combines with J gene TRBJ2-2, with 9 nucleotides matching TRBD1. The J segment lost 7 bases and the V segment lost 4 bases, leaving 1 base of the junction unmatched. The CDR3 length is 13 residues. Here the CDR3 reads CASSWTGDGELFF. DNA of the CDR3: TGTGCCAGCAGTTGGACAGGGGACGGGGAGCTGTTTTTT.

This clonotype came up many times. CDR3 loop: CASRILAGVAYNEQFF. The CDR3 nucleotides read TGTGCCAGCAGAATACTAGCGGGAGTAGCATACAATGAGCAGTTCTTC. The J gene is TRBJ2-1, the V gene TRBV6-2 or TRBV6-3; 11 bases are shared with TRBD2. CDR3 length equals 16 residues. From germline, CDR1 is MNHEY and CDR2 SVGEGT. Trimming cost V 6 bases and J 4 bases; bases outside gene matches: 8.

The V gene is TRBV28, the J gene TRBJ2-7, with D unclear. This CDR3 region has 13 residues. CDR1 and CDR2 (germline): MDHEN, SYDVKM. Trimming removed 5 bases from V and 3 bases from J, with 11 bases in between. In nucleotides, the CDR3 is TGTGCCAGCAGTACTCAACAGCACTACGAGCAGTACTTC. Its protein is CASSTQQHYEQYF.

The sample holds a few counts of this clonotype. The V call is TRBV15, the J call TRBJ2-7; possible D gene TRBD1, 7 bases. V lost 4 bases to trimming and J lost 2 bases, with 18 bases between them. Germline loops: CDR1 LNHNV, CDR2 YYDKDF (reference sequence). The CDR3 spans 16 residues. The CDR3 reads CATSKGAAGNPYEQYF. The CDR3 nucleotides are TGTGCCACCAGCAAGGGGGCCGCGGGGAATCCCTACGAGCAGTACTTC.